The 10 T cell receptor beta chains reported below all come from one sample, sequenced in a study of cytomegalovirus exposure and HLA in healthy donors. Some clones are missing from TCRdb's copy, which holds only in-frame ones; the method was immunoSEQ multiplex PCR. The sample consists of over 80,000 clones, around 85% of them appearing once. Source material: PBMCs. The receptors were sampled from a man younger than 35 in good health and CMV-seropositive.

This clone was recorded a few times. This chain joins TRBV21-1 and TRBJ2-7; TRBD1 was called by the table and not checked on the DNA. TRBV21-1 is assigned pseudogene status. The CDR3 covers 16 residues. CDR3: CASSPRGTEESYEQYV. The CDR3 nucleotides read TGTGCCAGCAGCCCAAGGGGGACAGAGGAGTCCTACGAGCAGTACGTC.

The chain employs TRBV7-9 and TRBJ1-5; possible D gene TRBD1, 5 bases. The CDR3 contains 14 residues. V dropped 1 base and J dropped 3 bases, with 7 bases sitting between them. The V gene's germline CDR1 is SEHNR and CDR2 FQNEAQ (reference sequence). The CDR3 is CASSLGTNNQPQHF. CDR3 bases: TGTGCCAGCAGCTTAGGGACAAACAATCAGCCCCAGCATTTT. Combining the CDR3 with reference TRBV7-9 and TRBJ1-5 gives the whole variable domain DTGVSQNPRHKITKRGQNVTFRCDPISEHNRLYWYRQTLGQGPEFLTYFQNEAQLEKSRLLSDRFSAERPKGSFSTLEIQRTEQGDSAMYLCASSLGTNNQPQHFGDGTRLSIL.

The V call is TRBV7-9, the J call TRBJ2-3, with D uncertain. CDR3 length: 15 amino acids. Trimming cost V 3 bases and J 0 bases, with 10 bases left between them. Germline V gives CDR1 SEHNR, CDR2 FQNEAQ (reference sequence). CDR3 DNA: TGTGCCAGCAGCTTTTCCTTGGCTAGCACAGATACGCAGTATTTT. It encodes CASSFSLASTDTQYF.

A single count supports this clone. J is TRBJ1-2 and V is TRBV27, with D maybe TRBD1 (5 bases). The CDR3 is 15 amino acids. V lost 6 bases, J lost 0 bases, and 14 bases lay in between. Germline CDR1 reads MNHEY; CDR2 reads SMNVEV (reference sequence). The CDR3 sequence: CASRPSGTPNYGYTF. In DNA, the CDR3 is TGTGCCAGCAGGCCCTCCGGGACTCCTAACTATGGCTACACCTTC.

The V gene is TRBV5-4, the J gene TRBJ1-2, with a possible D match to TRBD1 (6 bases). This CDR3 has 15 amino acids. V lost 3 bases and J lost 7, with 19 bases in between. Germline V gene lookup returns CDR1 SGHNT and CDR2 YYREEE (reference sequence). CDR3 amino acids: CASSSGGGHRLGYTF. In nucleotides, the CDR3 is TGTGCCAGCAGCTCCGGCGGGGGGCATCGGCTTGGCTACACCTTC.

This chain joins TRBV5-1 and TRBJ1-1; maybe TRBD1 (6 bases). This CDR3 has 14 residues. Trimming stripped 6 bases from V and 2 bases from J, with 14 bases between. From germline, CDR1 is SGHRS and CDR2 YFSETQ. In DNA, the CDR3 is TGCGCCAGCACCGGGGGGGCAGCTAACACTGAAGCTTTCTTT. Its translation is CASTGGAANTEAFF. The full variable domain, its missing parts supplied by reference TRBV5-1 and TRBJ1-1, is KAGVTQTPRYLIKTRGQQVTLSCSPISGHRSVSWYQQTPGQGLQFLFEYFSETQRNKGNFPGRFSGRQFSNSRSEMNVSTLELGDSALYLCASTGGAANTEAFFGQGTRLTVV.

V usage is TRBV6-4 and J usage is TRBJ2-3, with 9 bases identical to TRBD1. The germline V gene has CDR1 MRHNA and CDR2 SNTAGT. V gave up 2 bases and J gave up 4 bases; unmatched junction bases: 7. This CDR3 has 16 amino acids. As DNA, the CDR3 is TGTGCCAGCAGTGACGCCGGGACAGGGAGCCCAGATACGCAGTATTTT. This sequence encodes CASSDAGTGSPDTQYF.

The chain recombines TRBV6-1 with TRBJ2-7; the D gene is possibly TRBD1 (5 bases). The CDR3 is 14 residues long. Per the germline V gene, CDR1 is MNHNS and CDR2 is SASEGT. The germline V and J ends were trimmed by 8 bases and 1 base, with 15 bases remaining between them. The CDR3 DNA is TGTGCCAGCGGGATGACAGCTCAGTCCTACGAGCAGTACTTC. Residues: CASGMTAQSYEQYF.

The CDR3 region has the DNA TGTGCCAGCAGCTTGGGGGAGGACACTGAAGCTTTCTTT. It codes for CASSLGEDTEAFF. The chain links TRBV5-4 to TRBJ1-1, with no clear D. Germline CDR1 and CDR2: SGHNT and YYREEE (reference sequence). The CDR3 spans 13 residues. Trimming stripped 0 bases from V and 3 bases from J, with 6 bases between.

V usage is TRBV11-3 and J usage is TRBJ2-7; the match to TRBD1 covers 7 bases. Trimming removed 5 bases from V and 3 bases from J; junction bases left unmatched: 7. The CDR3 runs to 14 residues. In germline, CDR1 is SGHNT, CDR2 YENEEA. The CDR3 nucleotides read TGTGCCAGCAGCCCTCAGGGGGACCTCTACGAGCAGTACGTC. Its protein product is CASSPQGDLYEQYV.